One and the same sample provided the 14 T cell receptor beta chains below, sequenced in a study of cytomegalovirus exposure and HLA in healthy donors. PCR employed 60 Vbeta and 13 Jbeta primers. The protocol was immunoSEQ multiplex PCR, while the TCRdb copy is restricted to in-frame clones and leaves out a portion. The sample lists 120,000 to 150,000 clones; about a tenth were seen once. The sequenced sample was PBMCs. The receptor source for this set is a male donor in good health and CMV-seronegative.

This clone has more than one count but fewer than ten. This chain links TRBV9 with TRBJ1-1; 10 bases agree with TRBD1. The CDR3 runs 13 residues. Looked up from germline, CDR1 is SGDLS and CDR2 is YYNGEE. V lost 2 bases, J lost 7 bases, and 2 bases stayed unmatched. Written as DNA, the CDR3 is TGTGCCAGCAGCGTCCGGGACAGGGGTGAAGCTTTCTTT. Translation: CASSVRDRGEAFF.

The chain has TRBV30 and TRBJ2-2, with D possibly being TRBD2 (5 bases). From germline, CDR1 is GTSNPN and CDR2 SVGIG (reference sequence). Trimming took off 0 bases at V and 6 bases at J, with 14 bases between the two ends. The CDR3 extends over 15 amino acids. The CDR3 coding sequence is TGTGCCTGGAGTGTAAAGGCGGGCTATTCCGGGGAGCTGTTTTTT. Its protein product is CAWSVKAGYSGELFF.

V is TRBV5-1 and J is TRBJ1-3, with 10 bases fitting TRBD1. Trimming cost V 4 bases and J 0 bases; bases outside gene matches: 7. The CDR3 contains 17 residues. From germline, CDR1 is SGHRS and CDR2 YFSETQ. The CDR3: CASSTGQGRFSGNTIYF. The CDR3 nucleotides are TGCGCCAGCAGCACGGGACAGGGGCGATTCTCTGGAAACACCATATATTTT.

This chain connects TRBV9 to TRBJ1-6; 10 positions match TRBD1. The V gene's germline CDR1 is SGDLS and CDR2 YYNGEE. The CDR3 contains 15 residues. After removal of 5 bases from V and 11 bases from J, the junction contained 10 bases not matched to a gene. In DNA, the CDR3 is TGTGCCAGCAGTGCCACCGGGACAGGGGACCCACCCCTCCACTTT. Translating gives CASSATGTGDPPLHF. Filled out from reference TRBV9 and TRBJ1-6, the complete variable domain reads DSGVTQTPKHLITATGQRVTLRCSPRSGDLSVYWYQQSLDQGLQFLIQYYNGEERAKGNILERFSAQQFPDLHSELNLSSLELGDSALYFCASSATGTGDPPLHFGNGTRLTVT.

J is TRBJ2-4 and V is TRBV12-5; TRBD1 matches 8 bases. CDR1 and CDR2 from the germline V gene are LGHNT and FRNRAP. V lost 5 bases, J lost 0 bases, and 9 bases stayed unmatched. The CDR3 loop spans 17 amino acids. The CDR3 loop reads CASGTGTGKLAKNIQYF. The CDR3 nucleotides read TGTGCTAGTGGTACCGGGACAGGAAAGCTAGCCAAAAACATTCAGTACTTC.

V usage is TRBV4-3 and J usage is TRBJ1-2, with D possibly TRBD1 on 6 matching bases. The CDR3 runs 16 residues. Germline V CDR1 and CDR2: LGHNA, YSLEER. Trimming took off 2 bases at V and 8 bases at J, with 21 bases between the two ends. The CDR3 here is CASSQTSHRTVAGYTF. As DNA, the CDR3 is TGCGCCAGCAGCCAAACGTCTCATAGGACAGTGGCCGGCTACACCTTC.

This chain connects TRBV5-4 to TRBJ2-2; D call uncertain. Trimming shortened V by 4 bases and J by 3 bases, and 19 bases separated the two germline ends. Germline V lookup: CDR1 SGHNT, CDR2 YYREEE (reference sequence). The CDR3 length is 17 residues. CDR3 bases: TGTGCCAGCAGCCCTCCAAGCCCGGGTTGGTACACCGGGGAGCTGTTTTTT. This gives the protein CASSPPSPGWYTGELFF.

The gene calls are TRBV19 and TRBJ1-2, with 8 bases that match TRBD1. CDR3 size: 16 residues. Germline CDR1 reads LNHDA; CDR2 reads SQIVND (reference sequence). The ends lost 0 bases at V and 8 bases at J; junction bases unmatched: 11. The CDR3 sequence is CASSIDPTTGGNGYTF. As DNA, the CDR3 is TGTGCCAGTAGTATAGATCCAACAACAGGGGGGAACGGCTACACCTTC.

This clone was counted a few times. The chain carries TRBV4-2 and TRBJ1-3; D remains unclear. The CDR3 has 18 residues. The V gene lost 6 bases and the J gene lost 0 bases, with 21 bases spanning the gap. CDR1 and CDR2 (germline): LGHNA, YNFKEQ. In DNA form, the CDR3 reads TGTGCCAGCAGACGAGTTACTTCAAAGAGGGCCTCTGGAAACACCATATATTTT. Its translation is CASRRVTSKRASGNTIYF.

A few counts support this clone. V usage is TRBV19 and J usage is TRBJ1-5, with D tentatively TRBD1 (6 bases). CDR1 is LNHDA and CDR2 is SQIVND in the germline V gene (reference sequence). Trimming left V 1 base short and J 6 bases short, with 16 bases between. The CDR3 length is 16 residues. The CDR3 reads CASSIGIGGVGQPQHF. DNA for the CDR3: TGTGCCAGTAGTATAGGCATAGGGGGTGTTGGTCAGCCCCAGCATTTT.

This rearrangement joins TRBV6-5 to TRBJ2-7; D unresolved. V shed 3 bases and J shed 4 bases, with 7 bases lying between them. The CDR3 is 12 amino acids. Germline lookup yields CDR1 MNHEY and CDR2 SVGAGI. The CDR3 is CASSYSPYEQYF. CDR3 bases: TGTGCCAGCAGTTATAGTCCTTACGAGCAGTACTTC.

The J gene is TRBJ1-2, the V gene TRBV15; 9 nucleotides line up with TRBD1. This CDR3 is 15 amino acids long. V shed 1 base, J shed 7 bases, and the junction held 7 bases outside the gene matches. Germline CDR1 is LNHNV and CDR2 is YYDKDF (reference sequence). The CDR3 protein is CATSRVGQGRGGYTF. In DNA, the CDR3 is TGTGCCACCAGCAGAGTTGGACAGGGGAGGGGTGGCTACACCTTC.

The table lists this clone with a few counts. The chain couples TRBV7-2 to TRBJ2-2, with TRBD2 matching 13 bases. Germline CDR1 reads SGHTA; CDR2 reads FQGNSA. Unmatched junction bases numbered 3, after V lost 10 bases and J lost 4 bases. The length of the CDR3 is 14 residues. The CDR3 protein is CATGLAGVTGELFF. The CDR3 bases are TGTGCCACCGGACTAGCGGGAGTCACCGGGGAGCTGTTTTTT.

The rearrangement links TRBV7-7 to TRBJ2-5, with D possibly TRBD2 on 7 matching bases. Germline CDR1 and CDR2: SSHAT and FNYEAQ (reference sequence). V lost 5 bases, J lost 5 bases, and 15 bases lay in between. The CDR3 has 14 residues. The CDR3: CASSPSGGLETQYF. Written as DNA, the CDR3 is TGTGCCAGCAGCCCTTCCGGGGGGCTGGAGACCCAGTACTTC.